This is a list of T cell receptor beta chains from one sample in a study of T cell responses to AZD1222 COVID-19 vaccine. Only in-frame clones appear in the TCRdb table, and some are missing; sequencing was by immunoSEQ multiplex PCR. The data show 100,000 to 150,000 clones, with around 87% seen just once and more than 9% held by the top ten. The sequencing here drew on peripheral blood, taken on day 0 of AZD1222 vaccination. The origin of the receptors is an adult in good health. The CDR3 runs from the conserved cysteine through the conserved F or W. D genes are given only for firm matches. The size field is filled for only some rows; it gives once, few, many or a size class.

>-|TRBJ2-1|-|TRBV27
CASSGSWMGEHYNEQFF
TGTGCCAGCAGCGGGTCGTGGATGGGGGAACACTACAATGAGCAGTTCTTC
>-|TRBJ2-7|-|TRBV3-1/TRBV3-2
CASSQDFGGLSDEQYF
TGTGCCAGCAGCCAAGATTTTGGGGGGTTGAGCGACGAGCAGTACTTC
>TRBD2|TRBJ2-7|-|TRBV4-2
CASSQGLAGEYEQYF
TGTGCCAGCAGCCAAGGGCTAGCGGGAGAATACGAGCAGTACTTC
>-|TRBJ1-1|-|TRBV6-5
CASSTRGATEAFF
TGTGCCAGCAGTACAAGGGGGGCCACTGAAGCTTTCTTT
>-|TRBJ1-1|few|TRBV20-1
CSASSMGFTEAFF
TGCAGTGCTAGTTCTATGGGTTTCACTGAAGCTTTCTTT
>-|TRBJ2-5|few|TRBV6-5
CASSPQETQYF
TGTGCCAGCAGCCCACAAGAGACCCAGTACTTC
>TRBD1|TRBJ2-3|-|TRBV18
CASSPPGTGPTDTQYF
TGTGCCAGCTCACCACCCGGGACAGGACCCACAGATACGCAGTATTTT
>-|TRBJ1-4|few|TRBV18
CASSGPGRYLEKLFF
TGTGCCAGCTCAGGCCCGGGACGGTACTTAGAAAAACTGTTTTTT
>-|TRBJ1-2|-|TRBV19
CASSNGFYGYTF
TGTGCCAGTAGTAACGGATTCTATGGCTACACCTTC
>-|TRBJ1-5|-|TRBV12-3/TRBV12-4
CASSPPYQPQHF
TGTGCCAGCAGTCCCCCGTATCAGCCCCAGCATTTT